The 21 T cell receptor beta chains presented below share a single source sample, sequenced in a study of T cells expressing NK-cell markers. No DNA is given; TCRdb re-called the 5' RACE reads and lists each CDR3 protein once. This sample's clone table lists a few hundred thousand distinct CDR3 sequences. Sequencing was performed on blood T cells: a sorted CD56 or NKG2C T cell subset, CD4+ or CD8+ T cells, or bulk PBMC T cells (not recorded which). These receptors all stem from a man between 18 and 69 years old in good health.

The gene calls are TRBV4-2 and TRBJ2-7. Germline CDR1 reads LGHNA; CDR2 reads YNFKEQ. CDR3 length equals 12 residues. The CDR3 loop is CASSPDLYEQYF.

The gene calls are TRBV9 and TRBJ2-3; the D call of TRBD1 rests on TCRdb alone, since no DNA is present to check it. This CDR3 spans 15 amino acids. Germline V gene data show CDR1 as SGDLS and CDR2 as YYNGEE. CDR3 region: CASSVEGARADTQYF.

The chain couples TRBV5-1 to TRBJ2-1. Germline assignment: CDR1 SGHRS and CDR2 YFSETQ. The CDR3 is 16 amino acids. CDR3 amino acids: CASSISIGGPYNEQFF.

The chain carries TRBV9 and TRBJ2-7. Looked up from germline, CDR1 is SGDLS and CDR2 is YYNGEE. The CDR3 spans 13 residues. This CDR3 reads CASSGRHAYEQYF. Drawing the rest from reference TRBV9 and TRBJ2-7, the complete variable domain is DSGVTQTPKHLITATGQRVTLRCSPRSGDLSVYWYQQSLDQGLQFLIQYYNGEERAKGNILERFSAQQFPDLHSELNLSSLELGDSALYFCASSGRHAYEQYFGPGTRLTVT.

The chain carries TRBV5-1 and TRBJ2-2; TCRdb reports TRBD1, a call that lacks DNA to check it against. The CDR3 has 16 residues. The V gene's germline CDR1 is SGHRS and CDR2 YFSETQ. The CDR3: CASSLGTRVKTGELFF.

The rearrangement links TRBV3-1 to TRBJ2-1; TCRdb proposes TRBD2, but this gene call is untestable without DNA. The CDR3 has 15 amino acids. Germline lookup yields CDR1 LGHDT and CDR2 YNNKEL (reference sequence). The CDR3: CASSRHSGGANEQFF.

The rearrangement uses TRBV12-3 or TRBV12-4 and TRBJ1-2. The CDR3 loop spans 14 amino acids. This CDR3 reads CASRGMKVSSGYTF.

V is TRBV12-3 or TRBV12-4 and J is TRBJ2-3. The CDR3 has 15 amino acids. The CDR3 sequence: CASSDLFGRTDTQYF.

The chain employs TRBV29-1 and TRBJ1-1; there is no DNA to check the TCRdb D call of TRBD1. Germline V gene lookup returns CDR1 SQVTM and CDR2 ANQGSEA. The CDR3 spans 13 residues. Here the CDR3 reads CSVRRGTNTEAFF.

This chain uses TRBV28 with TRBJ2-3; TCRdb proposes TRBD2, but this gene call is untestable without DNA. CDR3 length: 11 amino acids. The V gene's germline CDR1 is MDHEN and CDR2 SYDVKM. CDR3 residues: CASSFGTATYF.

The V call is TRBV18, the J call TRBJ2-7; the D call of TRBD1 rests on TCRdb alone, since no DNA is present to check it. Per germline, CDR1 KGHSH and CDR2 LQKENI. The CDR3 is 14 residues long. CDR3 amino acids: CASSPGRREHEQYF. The full variable domain, in which reference TRBV18 and TRBJ2-7 provide the parts outside the CDR3, is NAGVMQNPRHLVRRRGQEARLRCSPMKGHSHVYWYRQLPEEGLKFMVYLQKENIIDESGMPKERFSAEFPKEGPSILRIQQVVRGDSAAYFCASSPGRREHEQYFGPGTRLTVT.

V is TRBV5-1 and J is TRBJ2-3; TCRdb returns TRBD1, unconfirmable since there is no DNA. The germline V gene encodes CDR1 SGHRS and CDR2 YFSETQ. CDR3 length: 14 residues. The CDR3 here is CASYAGAGYDTQYF.

The chain uses TRBV19 and TRBJ2-7; TCRdb's D call of TRBD1 is untestable without DNA. Germline V gene data show CDR1 as LNHDA and CDR2 as SQIVND (reference sequence). The CDR3 consists of 15 residues. The CDR3 sequence is CASSIVGTASYEQYF.

The CDR3 loop reads CSAFRGSTDTQYF. This chain uses TRBV20-1 with TRBJ2-3; TCRdb designates TRBD1, a call that cannot be tested without DNA. This CDR3 contains 13 residues. Germline values: CDR1 DFQATT, CDR2 SNEGSKA (reference sequence).

The chain links TRBV11-2 to TRBJ2-1; TCRdb designates TRBD1, a call that cannot be tested without DNA. The CDR3 is 18 residues long. The V gene's germline CDR1 is SGHAT and CDR2 FQNNGV. The CDR3 reads CASSLRQISGYLYNEQFF.

The chain links TRBV2 to TRBJ2-7; TCRdb designates TRBD2, a call that cannot be tested without DNA. Per germline, CDR1 SNHLY and CDR2 FYNNEI. The CDR3 has 15 amino acids. CDR3 sequence reads: CASSEGTSRDYEQYF.

V gene TRBV7-2 combines with J gene TRBJ1-2; TCRdb's D gene call, TRBD1, goes unchecked for lack of DNA. The CDR3 contains 13 residues. Germline V CDR1 and CDR2: SGHTA, FQGNSA. The CDR3 sequence: CASSPQASYGYTF.

The chain uses TRBV12-3 or TRBV12-4 and TRBJ2-7; TCRdb names TRBD2, which stays unverified in the absence of DNA. The CDR3 extends over 15 amino acids. The chain's CDR3 is CASSYAGSLTYEQYF.

The chain recombines TRBV6-1 with TRBJ2-1. The CDR3 totals 15 residues. CDR1 MNHNS and CDR2 SASEGT come from the germline V gene. The CDR3 here is CASRSNWGTYNEQFF.

V usage is TRBV13 and J usage is TRBJ2-7; TCRdb's D call of TRBD1 is untestable without DNA. The CDR3 has 15 residues. CDR1 PRHDT and CDR2 FYEKMQ come from the germline V gene (reference sequence). CDR3 sequence reads: CASSPPWTDNYEQYF.

This chain connects TRBV12-5 to TRBJ2-1; there is no DNA to check the TCRdb D call of TRBD2. The CDR3 loop spans 15 amino acids. CDR1 LGHNT and CDR2 FRNRAP come from the germline V gene. CDR3 residues: CASGLGLAGSAEQFF.